The 8 T cell receptor beta chains below come from one sample, sequenced in a study of control samples from healthy donors and cancer patients. TCRdb keeps only in-frame clones here, not all; method: immunoSEQ multiplex PCR. The data hold about 94,000 clones, with about nine tenths observed a single time. Sequenced material: blood. Receptor source: a woman between 18 and 29 years old in good health.

The chain is built from TRBV5-1 and TRBJ2-3, with TRBD1 matching 9 bases. After removal of 2 bases from V and 9 bases from J, the junction contained 7 bases not matched to a gene. CDR1 is SGHRS and CDR2 is YFSETQ in the germline V gene. The CDR3 runs 14 residues. The CDR3 spells CASSLQDRGSTQYF. The CDR3, as DNA: TGCGCCAGCAGCTTACAGGACAGGGGTTCCACGCAGTATTTT. Full variable domain (missing parts from reference TRBV5-1 and TRBJ2-3): KAGVTQTPRYLIKTRGQQVTLSCSPISGHRSVSWYQQTPGQGLQFLFEYFSETQRNKGNFPGRFSGRQFSNSRSEMNVSTLELGDSALYLCASSLQDRGSTQYFGPGTRLTVL.

The chain recombines TRBV5-1 with TRBJ1-1; D unclear. CDR1 and CDR2 (germline): SGHRS, YFSETQ. Trimming pared 0 bases from V and 6 bases from J, leaving 15 bases between. The CDR3 loop spans 15 amino acids. The DNA of the CDR3 is TGCGCCAGCAGCTTGGTTCCGGCCCCGGGCTCTGAAGCTTTCTTT. The encoded protein is CASSLVPAPGSEAFF. The whole variable domain, remainder taken from reference TRBV5-1 and TRBJ1-1, is KAGVTQTPRYLIKTRGQQVTLSCSPISGHRSVSWYQQTPGQGLQFLFEYFSETQRNKGNFPGRFSGRQFSNSRSEMNVSTLELGDSALYLCASSLVPAPGSEAFFGQGTRLTVV.

The V and J genes are TRBV18 and TRBJ2-7, with 9 bases matching TRBD1. The CDR3 is 14 residues long. CDR1 is KGHSH, CDR2 LQKENI, per germline. J lost 7 bases, V lost 5 bases, and 9 bases had no gene match. The CDR3 DNA reads as TGTGCCAGCTCAGCACGGGACAGGGCGTTGGAGCAGTACTTC. Translation gives CASSARDRALEQYF.

This clone was found once. The genes are TRBV6-5 and TRBJ2-7; 7 bases are shared with TRBD1. The CDR3 has 14 amino acids. V was clipped by 7 bases and J by 3 bases; unmatched bases: 9. Per the germline V gene, CDR1 is MNHEY and CDR2 is SVGAGI. The CDR3 DNA is TGTGCCAGCACCCGGGACAGAAATCTCTACGAGCAGTACTTC. Protein sequence: CASTRDRNLYEQYF.

V gene TRBV12-5 combines with J gene TRBJ1-3; maybe TRBD1 (5 bases). Trimming left V 5 bases short and J 3 bases short, with 14 bases between. Germline V gene data show CDR1 as LGHNT and CDR2 as FRNRAP. The CDR3 length is 15 residues. In DNA, the CDR3 is TGTGCTAGTGGTCCCATGAGGGGTTTTGGAAACACCATATATTTT. Translated, it gives CASGPMRGFGNTIYF.

The chain couples TRBV5-1 to TRBJ1-6, with D possibly TRBD1 on 6 matching bases. CDR1 SGHRS and CDR2 YFSETQ come from the germline V gene. Deletions cut 3 bases from V and 9 bases from J, with 25 bases between. The CDR3 consists of 18 residues. Here the CDR3 DNA reads TGCGCCAGCAGCTCCTCGACGCTTACAGGGTTGCTCGGTTCACCCCTCCACTTT. Translated, it gives CASSSSTLTGLLGSPLHF.

This clone was recorded a few times. The chain is built from TRBV7-2 and TRBJ1-5; D is unresolved. V gave up 5 bases and J gave up 0 bases, with 8 bases separating them. This CDR3 contains 14 residues. CDR1 and CDR2 (germline): SGHTA, FQGNSA. CDR3 sequence: CASSPYYSNQPQHF. The CDR3, as DNA: TGTGCCAGCAGCCCGTATTATAGCAATCAGCCCCAGCATTTT.

This clone came up once. The V call is TRBV7-9, the J call TRBJ1-1, with D unresolved. V was trimmed by 3 bases and J by 7 bases, leaving 3 bases between them. This CDR3 spans 10 amino acids. Germline loops: CDR1 SEHNR, CDR2 FQNEAQ (reference sequence). The CDR3 nucleotides read TGTGCCAGCAGCTTCGGTGAAGCTTTCTTT. Translated, it gives CASSFGEAFF.